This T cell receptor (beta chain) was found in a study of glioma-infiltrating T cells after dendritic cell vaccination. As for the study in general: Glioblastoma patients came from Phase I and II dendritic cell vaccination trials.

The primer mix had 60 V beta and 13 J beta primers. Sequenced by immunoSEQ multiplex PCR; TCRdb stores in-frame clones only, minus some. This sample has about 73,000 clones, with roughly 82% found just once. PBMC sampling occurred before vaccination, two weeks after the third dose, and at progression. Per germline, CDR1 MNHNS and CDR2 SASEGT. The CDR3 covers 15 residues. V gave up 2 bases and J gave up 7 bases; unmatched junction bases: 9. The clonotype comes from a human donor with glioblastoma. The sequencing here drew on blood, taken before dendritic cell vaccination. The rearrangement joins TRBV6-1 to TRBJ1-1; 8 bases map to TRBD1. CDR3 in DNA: TGTGCCAGCAGTGAATTGGGGACAGGCTCCAATGAAGCTTTCTTT. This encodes CASSELGTGSNEAFF.